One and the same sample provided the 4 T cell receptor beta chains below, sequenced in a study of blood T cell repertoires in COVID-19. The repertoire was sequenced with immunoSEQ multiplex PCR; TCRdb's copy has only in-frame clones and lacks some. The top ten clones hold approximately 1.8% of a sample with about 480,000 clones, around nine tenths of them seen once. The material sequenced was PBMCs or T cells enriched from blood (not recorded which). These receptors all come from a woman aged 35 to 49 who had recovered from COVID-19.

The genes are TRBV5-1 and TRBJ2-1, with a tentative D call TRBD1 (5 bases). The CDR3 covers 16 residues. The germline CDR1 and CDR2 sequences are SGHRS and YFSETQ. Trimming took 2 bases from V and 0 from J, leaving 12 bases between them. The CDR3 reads CASSLDRPSSYNEQFF. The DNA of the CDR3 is TGCGCCAGCAGCTTAGACAGACCGAGCTCCTACAATGAGCAGTTCTTC.

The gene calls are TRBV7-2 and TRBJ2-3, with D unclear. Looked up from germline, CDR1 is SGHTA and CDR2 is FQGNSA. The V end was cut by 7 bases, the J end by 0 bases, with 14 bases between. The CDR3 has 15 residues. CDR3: CASTPRGASTDTQYF. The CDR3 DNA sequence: TGTGCCAGCACACCCCGCGGAGCTAGCACAGATACGCAGTATTTT. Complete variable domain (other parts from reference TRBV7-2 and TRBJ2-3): GAGVSQSPSNKVTEKGKDVELRCDPISGHTALYWYRQSLGQGLEFLIYFQGNSAPDKSGLPSDRFSAERTGGSVSTLTIQRTQQEDSAVYLCASTPRGASTDTQYFGPGTRLTVL.

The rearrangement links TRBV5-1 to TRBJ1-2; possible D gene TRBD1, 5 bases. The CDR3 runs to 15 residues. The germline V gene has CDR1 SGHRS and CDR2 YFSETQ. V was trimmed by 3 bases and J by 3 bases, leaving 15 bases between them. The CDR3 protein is CASSSGGRDDYGYTF. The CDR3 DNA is TGCGCCAGCAGCTCGGGTGGGAGGGACGACTATGGCTACACCTTC.

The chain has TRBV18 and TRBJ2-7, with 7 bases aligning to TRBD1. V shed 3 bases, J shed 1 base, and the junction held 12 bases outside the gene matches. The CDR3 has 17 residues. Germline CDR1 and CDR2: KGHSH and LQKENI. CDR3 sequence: CASSPPRSGTASYEQYF. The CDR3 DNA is TGTGCCAGCTCACCCCCGAGGTCGGGGACAGCGTCCTACGAGCAGTACTTC.